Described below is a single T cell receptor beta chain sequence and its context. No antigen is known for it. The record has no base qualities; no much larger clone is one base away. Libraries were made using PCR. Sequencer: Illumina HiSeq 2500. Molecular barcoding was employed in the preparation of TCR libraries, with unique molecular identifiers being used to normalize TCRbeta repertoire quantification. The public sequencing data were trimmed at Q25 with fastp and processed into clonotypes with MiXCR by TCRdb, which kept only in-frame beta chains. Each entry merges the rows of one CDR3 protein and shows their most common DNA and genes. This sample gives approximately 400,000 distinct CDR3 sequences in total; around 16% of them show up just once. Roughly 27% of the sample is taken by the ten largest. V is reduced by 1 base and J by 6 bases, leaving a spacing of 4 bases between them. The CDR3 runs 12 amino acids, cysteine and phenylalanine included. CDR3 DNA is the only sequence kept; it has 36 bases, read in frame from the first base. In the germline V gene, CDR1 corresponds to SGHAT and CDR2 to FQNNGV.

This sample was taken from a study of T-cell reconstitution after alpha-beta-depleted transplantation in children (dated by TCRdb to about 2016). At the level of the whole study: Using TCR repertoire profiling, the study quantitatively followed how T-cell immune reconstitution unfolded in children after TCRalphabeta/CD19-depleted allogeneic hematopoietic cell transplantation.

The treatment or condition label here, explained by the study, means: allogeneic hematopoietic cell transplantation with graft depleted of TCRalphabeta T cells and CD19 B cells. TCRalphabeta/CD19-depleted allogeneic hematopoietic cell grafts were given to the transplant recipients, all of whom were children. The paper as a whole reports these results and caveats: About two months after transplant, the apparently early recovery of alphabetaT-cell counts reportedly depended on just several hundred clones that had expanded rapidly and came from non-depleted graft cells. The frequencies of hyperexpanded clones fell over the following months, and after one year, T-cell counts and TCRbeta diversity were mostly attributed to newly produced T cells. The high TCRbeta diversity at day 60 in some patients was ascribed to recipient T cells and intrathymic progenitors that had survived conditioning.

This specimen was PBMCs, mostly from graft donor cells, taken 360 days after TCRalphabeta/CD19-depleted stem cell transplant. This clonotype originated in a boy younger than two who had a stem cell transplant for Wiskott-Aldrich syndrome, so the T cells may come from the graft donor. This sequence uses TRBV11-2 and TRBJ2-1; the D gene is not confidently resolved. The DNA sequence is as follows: TGTGCCAGCAGCTTAGTGTTCAATGAGCAGTTCTTC. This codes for CASSLVFNEQFF.